A selection of T cell receptor beta chains follows, all from one sample in a study of cytotoxic CD8 clonotypes in ibrutinib-treated CLL. Assay used: immunoSEQ multiplex PCR; TCRdb lists only in-frame clones, some missing. The sample shows thousands of clones, roughly three quarters of them seen only once. Source: PBMCs, taken before ibrutinib treatment. These receptors were obtained from a human donor with chronic lymphocytic leukemia. Both conserved end residues are part of each CDR3. The order of the fields is clone size, V gene, D gene, J gene, CDR3 DNA, CDR3 protein. D genes are given only for firm matches. The size entry is marked missing in some rows and otherwise reads once, few, many or a size class.

.	TRBV19	.	TRBJ1-4	TGTGCCAGTAGTTCCCAGGTTGCAACTAATGAAAAACTGTTTTTT	CASSSQVATNEKLFF
.	TRBV11-2	.	TRBJ2-7	TGTGCCAGCAGGACTGGTTCGTCTGAGCAGTACTTC	CASRTGSSEQYF
.	TRBV19	.	TRBJ2-1	TGTTCCAATTCCTGGGCGACTCCGAACCAACCAGAGCAGTTCTTC	CSNSWATPNQPEQFF
.	TRBV11-3	TRBD2	TRBJ2-1	TGTGCCAGCAGCTCCCAAACCTCGACTAGCGGGAGGGGGGTCAATGAGCAGTTCTTC	CASSSQTSTSGRGVNEQFF
.	TRBV4-1	.	TRBJ2-3	TGCGCCAGCAGCCAAGATTTCCTACTGGGGGATACGCAGTATTTT	CASSQDFLLGDTQYF
few	TRBV11-2	.	TRBJ2-7	TGTGCCAGCAGCTTAGACCTAGCCGACTCCTACGAGCAGTACTTC	CASSLDLADSYEQYF
few	TRBV10-2	TRBD2	TRBJ2-1	TGCGCCAGCAGTGAGTCTCCGGGACTAGCGGGACCGAGAATAAATGAGCAGTTCTTC	CASSESPGLAGPRINEQFF
.	TRBV5-1	TRBD2	TRBJ2-3	TGCGCCAGCAGCTTGGCTCGGCAGCGGGATAGCACAGATACGCAGTATTTT	CASSLARQRDSTDTQYF
few	TRBV11-3	.	TRBJ2-3	TGTGCCAGCAGCTTAGGAACGGGCACAGATACGCAGTATTTT	CASSLGTGTDTQYF
.	TRBV7-2	.	TRBJ2-6	TGTGCCAGCAGCTTAGGAAGGACTGGGGCCAACGTCCTGACTTTC	CASSLGRTGANVLTF
.	TRBV4-1	TRBD2	TRBJ2-5	TGCGCCAGCAGCCAAGTAGGGCTAGCGGAGAACCAAGAGACCCAGTACTTC	CASSQVGLAENQETQYF
.	TRBV18	.	TRBJ2-7	TGTGCCAGCTCACCCGGCAGGGTCTACGAGCAGTACTTC	CASSPGRVYEQYF
.	TRBV7-6	TRBD2	TRBJ2-7	TGTGCCAGCAGCTTAGGACTAGCGGGAGGCTACGAGCAGTACTTC	CASSLGLAGGYEQYF
.	TRBV5-1	.	TRBJ1-4	TGCGCCAGCAGGAATCCCAGGGCGGGAGAAAAACTGTTTTTT	CASRNPRAGEKLFF
.	TRBV5-8	.	TRBJ1-1	TGTGCCAGCAGCTTGTCTGGGATGAACACTGAAGCTTTCTTT	CASSLSGMNTEAFF